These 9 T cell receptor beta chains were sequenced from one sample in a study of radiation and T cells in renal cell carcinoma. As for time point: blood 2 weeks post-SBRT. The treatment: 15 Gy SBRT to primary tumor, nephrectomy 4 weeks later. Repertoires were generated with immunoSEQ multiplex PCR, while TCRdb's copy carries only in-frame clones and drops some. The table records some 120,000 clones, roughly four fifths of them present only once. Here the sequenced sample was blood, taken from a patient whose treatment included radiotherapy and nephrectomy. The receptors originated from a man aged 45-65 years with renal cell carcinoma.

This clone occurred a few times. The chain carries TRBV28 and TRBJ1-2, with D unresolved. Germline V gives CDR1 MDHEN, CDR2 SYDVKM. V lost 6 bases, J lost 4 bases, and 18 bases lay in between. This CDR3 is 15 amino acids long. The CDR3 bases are TGTGCCAGCAGCCTAATTGACACCCTTGGCTATGGCTACACCTTC. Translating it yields CASSLIDTLGYGYTF.

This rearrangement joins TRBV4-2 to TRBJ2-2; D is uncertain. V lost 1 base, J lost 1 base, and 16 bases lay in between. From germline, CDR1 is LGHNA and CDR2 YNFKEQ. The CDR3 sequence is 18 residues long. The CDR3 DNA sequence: TGTGCCAGCAGCCAAGTTTTATTAGGTCACGTGAACACCGGGGAGCTGTTTTTT. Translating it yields CASSQVLLGHVNTGELFF.

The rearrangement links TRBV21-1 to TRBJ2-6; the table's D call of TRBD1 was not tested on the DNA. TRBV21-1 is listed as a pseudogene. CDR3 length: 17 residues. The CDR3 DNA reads TGTGCCAGCCCTCGGGACAGGGGAGAGGCTGAGGCCAACGTCCTGACTTTC. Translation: CASPRDRGEAEANVLTF.

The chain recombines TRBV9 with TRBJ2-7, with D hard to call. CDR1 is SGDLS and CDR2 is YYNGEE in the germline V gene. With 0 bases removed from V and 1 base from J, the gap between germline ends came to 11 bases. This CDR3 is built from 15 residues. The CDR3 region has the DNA TGTGCCAGCAGCGTAGACGAAGGGTGGTCCTACGAGCAGTACTTC. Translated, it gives CASSVDEGWSYEQYF.

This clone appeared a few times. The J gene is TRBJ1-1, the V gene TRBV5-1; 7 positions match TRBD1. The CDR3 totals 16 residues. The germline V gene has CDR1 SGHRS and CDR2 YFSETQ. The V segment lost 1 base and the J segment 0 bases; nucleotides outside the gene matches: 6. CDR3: CASSLLTGEMNTEAFF. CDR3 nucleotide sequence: TGCGCCAGCAGCTTGCTAACAGGGGAAATGAACACTGAAGCTTTCTTT.

The CDR3 reads CASSIQGESGEQYF. As DNA, the CDR3 is TGCGCCAGCAGCATACAGGGGGAAAGTGGTGAGCAGTACTTC. The chain is built from TRBV5-1 and TRBJ2-7, with TRBD1 identical over 8 bases. Germline V gene data show CDR1 as SGHRS and CDR2 as YFSETQ. V dropped 4 bases and J dropped 7; count of bases not matched to a gene: 10. The CDR3 contains 14 residues.

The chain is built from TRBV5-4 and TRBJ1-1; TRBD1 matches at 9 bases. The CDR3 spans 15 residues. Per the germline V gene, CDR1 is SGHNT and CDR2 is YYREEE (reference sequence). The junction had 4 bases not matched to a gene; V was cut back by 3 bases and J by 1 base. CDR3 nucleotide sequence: TGTGCCAGCAGCTGGCCGGGACAGGGGAACACTGAAGCTTTCTTT. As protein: CASSWPGQGNTEAFF.

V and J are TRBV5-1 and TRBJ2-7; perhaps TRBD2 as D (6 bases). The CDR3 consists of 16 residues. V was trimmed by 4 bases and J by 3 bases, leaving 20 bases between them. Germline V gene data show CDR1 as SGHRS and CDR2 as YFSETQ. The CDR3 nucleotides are TGCGCCAGCAGCCGGGGGAGCTCGGACACGAGCTACGAGCAGTACTTC. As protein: CASSRGSSDTSYEQYF. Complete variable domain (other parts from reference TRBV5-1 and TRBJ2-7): KAGVTQTPRYLIKTRGQQVTLSCSPISGHRSVSWYQQTPGQGLQFLFEYFSETQRNKGNFPGRFSGRQFSNSRSEMNVSTLELGDSALYLCASSRGSSDTSYEQYFGPGTRLTVT.

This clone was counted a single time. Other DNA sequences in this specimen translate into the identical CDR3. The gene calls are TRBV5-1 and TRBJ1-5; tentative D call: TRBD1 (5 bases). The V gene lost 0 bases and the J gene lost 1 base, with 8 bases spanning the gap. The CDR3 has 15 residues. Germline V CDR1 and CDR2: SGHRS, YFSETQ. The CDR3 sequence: CASSLEAGSNQPQHF. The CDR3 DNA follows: TGCGCCAGCAGCTTGGAAGCAGGGAGCAATCAGCCCCAGCATTTT.